This T cell receptor beta chain was identified in a study of blood T cell repertoires in COVID-19. Study summary: The study drew acute and convalescent COVID-19 samples from the United States, Italy and Spain. T cells, B-cell-depleted T cells, or PBMCs provided the cDNA or gDNA that served as material.

There are 15 residues in the CDR3. Per the germline V gene, CDR1 is MNHEY and CDR2 is SMNVEV (reference sequence). V lost 8 bases to trimming and J lost 7 bases; unmatched junction nucleotides: 7. This clone was observed a single time. Per the original data handling: Estimation of nucleated cell counts was performed using reference gene primer amplification. Using immunoSEQ multiplex PCR, the repertoire was profiled, and TCRdb retains in-frame clones only, with some absent. V, J and clone size were drawn from that table, and D and trimming were deduced from the DNA. The data hold roughly 200,000 clones, with about four fifths observed a single time.

The specimen was peripheral blood. This chain links TRBV27 with TRBJ2-1; 14 nucleotides agree with TRBD2. The clonotype originates from a woman in her 70s with active or convalescent COVID-19. The CDR3 loop is CASRLAGGTGNEQFF. CDR3 in DNA: TGTGCCAGCCGACTAGCGGGAGGGACAGGGAATGAGCAGTTCTTC.